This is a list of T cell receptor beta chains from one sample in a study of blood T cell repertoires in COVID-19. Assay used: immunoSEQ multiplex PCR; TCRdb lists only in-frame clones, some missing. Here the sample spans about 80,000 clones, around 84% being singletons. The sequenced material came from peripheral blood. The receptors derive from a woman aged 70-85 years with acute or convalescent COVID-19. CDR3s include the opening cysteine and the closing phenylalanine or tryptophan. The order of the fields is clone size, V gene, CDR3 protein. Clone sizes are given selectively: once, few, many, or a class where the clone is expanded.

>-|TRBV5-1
CASSLVTGYAEAFF
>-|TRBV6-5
CASRSKNSGGSEAFF
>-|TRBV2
CASSDGFYGYTF
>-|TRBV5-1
CASSLGQGADEQYF
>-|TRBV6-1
CASSETRDQPQHF
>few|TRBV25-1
CASRLGGENQPQHF
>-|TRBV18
CASSPGTGGSYEQYF
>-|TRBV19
CASSSGTSGLFRNEQFF
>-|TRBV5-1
CASSLQRSSYNEQFF
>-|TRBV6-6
CASSIRSGSRYNEQFF
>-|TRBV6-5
CASIQTGLYGGYTF
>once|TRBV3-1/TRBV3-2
CASSQVSLTGTGTYGYTF
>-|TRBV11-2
CASSFTSGRIHEQFF
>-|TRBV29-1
CSGRQGLSDEQFF
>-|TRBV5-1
CASSLWAGGFNEQFF
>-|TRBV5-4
CASSFEEGKQYF
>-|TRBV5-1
CASSLGQADTQYF
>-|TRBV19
CASSMGSGVPQHF
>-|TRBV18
CASSPRDRVSYNEQFF
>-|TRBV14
CASSPGNYGYTF
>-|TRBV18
CASSPGQGGTQPQHF
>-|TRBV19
CASSRGQWIAGELFF
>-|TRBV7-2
CASSLGLAGGTDTQYF
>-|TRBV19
CASSAGQGSGYTF
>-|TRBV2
CASRKNTNTYEQYF
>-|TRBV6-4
CASKRTSETDTQYF
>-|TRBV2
CASSGTLGYEQYF
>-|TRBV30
CAWSWSTSTDTQYF
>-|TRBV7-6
CASSLASGGFNEQFF
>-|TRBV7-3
CASTNELGENHGYTF
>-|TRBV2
CASRTGLDNSPLHF
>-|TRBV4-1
CASSYQGRETQYF
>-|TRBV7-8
CASSLAPAGVSYEQYF
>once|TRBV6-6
CASSYGTVSGANVLTF
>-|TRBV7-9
CASSQIAGGTDTQYF
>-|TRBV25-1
CASSRQGAGGYTF
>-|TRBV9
CASGFFDRGTEAFF
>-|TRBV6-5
CASSFRGQETQYF
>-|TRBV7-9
CASIWMEDLDGYTF
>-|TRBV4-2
CASSQDQGTSTQFF
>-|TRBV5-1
CASSQTGFDQPQHF